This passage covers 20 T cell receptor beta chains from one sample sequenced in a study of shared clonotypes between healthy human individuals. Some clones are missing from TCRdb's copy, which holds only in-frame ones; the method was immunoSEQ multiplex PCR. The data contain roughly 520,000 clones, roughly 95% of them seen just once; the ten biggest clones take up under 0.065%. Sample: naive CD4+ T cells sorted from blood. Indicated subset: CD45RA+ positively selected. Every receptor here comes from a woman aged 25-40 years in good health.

CDR3 DNA sequence: TGTGCCACCAGCAGAGAGGGAGGGGTCAATGAGCAGTTCTTC. The encoded protein is CATSREGGVNEQFF. The V and J genes are TRBV15 and TRBJ2-1; 7 bases map to TRBD2. This CDR3 has 14 residues. From germline, CDR1 is LNHNV and CDR2 YYDKDF (reference sequence). V was pared by 0 bases and J by 6 bases, with 2 bases of the junction left unmatched.

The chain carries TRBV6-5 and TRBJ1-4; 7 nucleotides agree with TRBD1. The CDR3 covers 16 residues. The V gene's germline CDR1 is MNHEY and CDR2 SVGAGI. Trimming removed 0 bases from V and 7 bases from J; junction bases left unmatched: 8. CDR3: CASSYSTGTRGEKLFF. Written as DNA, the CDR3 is TGTGCCAGCAGTTACTCGACAGGGACCCGCGGTGAAAAACTGTTTTTT.

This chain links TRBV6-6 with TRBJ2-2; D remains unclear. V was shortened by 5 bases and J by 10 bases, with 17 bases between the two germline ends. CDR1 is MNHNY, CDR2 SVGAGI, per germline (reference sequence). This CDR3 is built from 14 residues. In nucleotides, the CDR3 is TGTGCCAGCAGTGTACTCGGGCAGCCTGAGGAGCTGTTTTTT. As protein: CASSVLGQPEELFF.

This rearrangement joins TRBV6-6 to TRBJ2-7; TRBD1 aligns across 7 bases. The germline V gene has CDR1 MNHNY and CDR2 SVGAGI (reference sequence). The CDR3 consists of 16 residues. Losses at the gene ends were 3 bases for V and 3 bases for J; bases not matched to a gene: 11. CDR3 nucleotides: TGTGCCAGCAGTTATTCACCCGGGACAGAACTCTACGAGCAGTACTTC. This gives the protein CASSYSPGTELYEQYF.

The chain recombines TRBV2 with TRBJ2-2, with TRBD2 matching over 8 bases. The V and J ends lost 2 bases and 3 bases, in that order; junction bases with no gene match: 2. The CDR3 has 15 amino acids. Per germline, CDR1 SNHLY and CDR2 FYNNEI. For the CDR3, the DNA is TGTGCCAGCAGTGAAACTAGCGGAGACACCGGGGAGCTGTTTTTT. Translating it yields CASSETSGDTGELFF.

The CDR3 coding sequence is TGTGCCAGCAGCGTCTCGCTAGCGGGAGGGCCCACGAACACCGGGGAGCTGTTTTTT. Encoded protein: CASSVSLAGGPTNTGELFF. The J gene is TRBJ2-2, the V gene TRBV9; 12 bases are a match to TRBD2. From germline, CDR1 is SGDLS and CDR2 YYNGEE. V lost 2 bases and J lost 0; bases outside the gene matches: 8. The CDR3 has 19 amino acids.

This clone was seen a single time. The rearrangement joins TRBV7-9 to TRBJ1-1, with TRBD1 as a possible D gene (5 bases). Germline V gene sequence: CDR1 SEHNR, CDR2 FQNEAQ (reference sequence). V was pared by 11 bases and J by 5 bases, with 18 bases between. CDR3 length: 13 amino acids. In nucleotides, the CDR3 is TGTGCCGGGGTGGGGGATCGGTGGACTGAAGCTTTCTTT. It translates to CAGVGDRWTEAFF. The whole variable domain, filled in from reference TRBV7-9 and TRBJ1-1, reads DTGVSQNPRHKITKRGQNVTFRCDPISEHNRLYWYRQTLGQGPEFLTYFQNEAQLEKSRLLSDRFSAERPKGSFSTLEIQRTEQGDSAMYLCAGVGDRWTEAFFGQGTRLTVV.

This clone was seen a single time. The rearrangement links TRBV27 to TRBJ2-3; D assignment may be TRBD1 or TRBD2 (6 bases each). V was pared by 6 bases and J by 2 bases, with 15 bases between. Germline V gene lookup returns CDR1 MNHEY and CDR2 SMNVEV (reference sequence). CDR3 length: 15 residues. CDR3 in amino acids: CASRQGGSVTDTQYF. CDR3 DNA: TGTGCCAGCAGGCAAGGGGGGAGTGTCACAGATACGCAGTATTTT.

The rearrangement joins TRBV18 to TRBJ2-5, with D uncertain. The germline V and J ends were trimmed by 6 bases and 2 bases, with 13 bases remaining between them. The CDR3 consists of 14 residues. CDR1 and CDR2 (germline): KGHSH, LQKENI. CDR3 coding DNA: TGTGCCAGCTCCTCCATGGAGACACAAGAGACCCAGTACTTC. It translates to CASSSMETQETQYF.

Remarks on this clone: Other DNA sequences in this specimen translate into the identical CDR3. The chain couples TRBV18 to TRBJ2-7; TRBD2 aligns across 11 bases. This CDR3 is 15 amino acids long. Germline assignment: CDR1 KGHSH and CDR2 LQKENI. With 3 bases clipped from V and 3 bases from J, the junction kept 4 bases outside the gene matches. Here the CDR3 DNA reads TGTGCCAGCTCACCCGGGACTAGCGGAAACTACGAGCAGTACTTC. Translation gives CASSPGTSGNYEQYF.

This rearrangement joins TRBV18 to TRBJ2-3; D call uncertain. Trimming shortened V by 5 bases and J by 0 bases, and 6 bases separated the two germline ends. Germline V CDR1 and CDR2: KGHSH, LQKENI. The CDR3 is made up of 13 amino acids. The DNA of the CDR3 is TGTGCCAGCTCAGCGGCTAGCACAGATACGCAGTATTTT. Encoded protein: CASSAASTDTQYF.

CDR3 residues: CASSLQSLRDTGTYEQYF. Here the CDR3 DNA reads TGTGCCAGCAGCTTACAGTCCCTCCGGGACACAGGAACCTACGAGCAGTACTTC. V is TRBV7-3 and J is TRBJ2-7, with D possibly being TRBD1 (6 bases). The V gene lost 2 bases and the J gene lost 2 bases, with 22 bases spanning the gap. Germline V CDR1 and CDR2: SGHTA, FQGTGA. This CDR3 is built from 18 residues.

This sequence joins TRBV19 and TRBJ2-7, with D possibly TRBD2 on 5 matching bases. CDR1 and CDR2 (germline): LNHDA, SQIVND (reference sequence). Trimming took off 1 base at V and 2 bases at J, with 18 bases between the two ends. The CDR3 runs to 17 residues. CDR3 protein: CASSIVRRLAGAYEQYF. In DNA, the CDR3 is TGTGCCAGTAGTATAGTTAGACGGTTAGCCGGGGCCTACGAGCAGTACTTC. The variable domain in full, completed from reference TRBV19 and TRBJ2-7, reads DGGITQSPKYLFRKEGQNVTLSCEQNLNHDAMYWYRQDPGQGLRLIYYSQIVNDFQKGDIAEGYSVSREKKESFPLTVTSAQKNPTAFYLCASSIVRRLAGAYEQYFGPGTRLTVT.

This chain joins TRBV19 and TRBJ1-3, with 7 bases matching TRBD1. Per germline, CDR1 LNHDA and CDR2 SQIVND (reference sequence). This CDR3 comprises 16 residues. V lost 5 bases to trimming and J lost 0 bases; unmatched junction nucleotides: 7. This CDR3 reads CASSGGQMSSGNTIYF. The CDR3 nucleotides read TGTGCCAGTAGTGGGGGACAGATGAGCTCTGGAAACACCATATATTTT.

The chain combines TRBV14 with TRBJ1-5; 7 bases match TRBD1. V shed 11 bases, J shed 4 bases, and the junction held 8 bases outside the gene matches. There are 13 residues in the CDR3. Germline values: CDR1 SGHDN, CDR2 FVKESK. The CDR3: CAVEGQINQPQHF. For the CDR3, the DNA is TGTGCCGTAGAGGGACAGATTAATCAGCCCCAGCATTTT.

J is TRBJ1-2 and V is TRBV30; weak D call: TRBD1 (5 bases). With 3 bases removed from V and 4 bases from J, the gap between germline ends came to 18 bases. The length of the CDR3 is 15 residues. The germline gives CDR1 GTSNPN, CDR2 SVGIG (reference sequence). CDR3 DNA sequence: TGTGCCTGGAGGGCCGGGGGAACCGTAGGCTATGGCTACACCTTC. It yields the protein CAWRAGGTVGYGYTF.

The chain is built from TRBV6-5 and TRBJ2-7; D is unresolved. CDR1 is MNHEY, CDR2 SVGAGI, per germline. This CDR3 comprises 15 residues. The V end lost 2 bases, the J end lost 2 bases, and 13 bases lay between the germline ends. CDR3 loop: CASSYGPKRTYEQYF. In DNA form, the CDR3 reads TGTGCCAGCAGTTACGGACCAAAAAGGACCTACGAGCAGTACTTC.

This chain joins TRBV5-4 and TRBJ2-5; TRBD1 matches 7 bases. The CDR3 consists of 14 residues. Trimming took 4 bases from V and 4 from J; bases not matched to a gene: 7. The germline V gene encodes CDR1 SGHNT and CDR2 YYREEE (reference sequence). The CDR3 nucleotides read TGTGCCAGCAGCCCGACAGGGAGTCCAGAGACCCAGTACTTC. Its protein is CASSPTGSPETQYF.

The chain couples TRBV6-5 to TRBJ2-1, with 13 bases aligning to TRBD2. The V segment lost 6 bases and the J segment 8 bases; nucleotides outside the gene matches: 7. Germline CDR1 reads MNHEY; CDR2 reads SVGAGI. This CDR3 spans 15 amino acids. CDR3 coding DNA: TGTGCCAGCAGCCGGACTAGCGGGAGTGGCTATGAGCAGTTCTTC. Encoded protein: CASSRTSGSGYEQFF.

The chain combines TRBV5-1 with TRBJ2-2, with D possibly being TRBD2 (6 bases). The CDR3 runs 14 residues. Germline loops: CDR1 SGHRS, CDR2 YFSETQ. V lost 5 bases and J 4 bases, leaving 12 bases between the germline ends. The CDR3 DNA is TGCGCCAGCAGGTCGGAGGGCCCCACCGGGGAGCTGTTTTTT. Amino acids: CASRSEGPTGELFF.